This T cell receptor beta chain was sequenced for a study of Ad26.COV2.S vaccination and SARS-CoV-2 variants. The overall study: Within the COV1001 Ad26.COV2.S trial arm, the donor was enrolled.

Study outcomes and limitations: The study found similar non-spike TCR breadth in vaccine and placebo recipients.

Sequencing used immunoSEQ multiplex PCR; TCRdb keeps in-frame clones, though not all of them. The sample includes hundreds of thousands of clones, around 89% of them seen just once. As concerns this clone: The antigen is undetermined.

The V gene's germline CDR1 is SNHLY and CDR2 FYNNEI. Deletions cut 7 bases from V and 1 base from J, with 17 bases between. The CDR3 has 16 amino acids. Treatment given: 15 to 20 received Ad26.COV2.S at low or high dose, single or two shots; 5 received placebo; per-sample allocation not given. Sampling happened 63 days after the first vaccine or placebo injection. Spike of the Wuhan-strain SARS-CoV-2 was expressed by an Ad26 vector, which formed the vaccine. The input for sequencing was peripheral blood, taken in a trial of Ad26.COV2.S vaccine versus placebo. This TCR derives from a person aged 18-60 years who received the Ad26.COV2.S COVID-19 vaccine or a placebo. The genes are TRBV2 and TRBJ2-4; D not certain. The CDR3 DNA sequence: TGTGCCAGCAAAGAGGCCCCCTCCGAGGCCAAAAACATTCAGTACTTC. Its translation: CASKEAPSEAKNIQYF.